This T cell receptor (beta chain) was obtained from a study of blood T cells in healthy people across ages. Points from the study as a whole: Aged donors had fewer naive CD4+ cells and lower diversity than long-lived donors.

Germline V gene data show CDR1 as MDHEN and CDR2 as SYDVKM. The CDR3 is made up of 15 amino acids. Trimming pared 4 bases from V and 9 bases from J, leaving 18 bases between. This clonotype has a handful of counts. Its antigen remains unknown. Then a second PCR, running roughly 7 to 11 cycles, was carried out with a sample-barcoded 5' primer and a J-beta primer mix. In TCRdb, the 5' RACE reads were re-called with MiXCR into one record per CDR3 protein. The sample lists around 280,000 distinct CDR3 sequences, roughly 29% occurring once. The clonotype was recovered from a woman between 70 and 85 years old in good health. The sample consisted of blood. The V and J genes are TRBV28 and TRBJ2-2; TRBD2 is a possible D gene (5 bases). The chain's CDR3 is CASSSTSLGYRELFF. The CDR3 coding sequence is TGTGCCAGCAGTTCAACTAGTTTAGGGTACCGGGAGCTGTTTTTT.